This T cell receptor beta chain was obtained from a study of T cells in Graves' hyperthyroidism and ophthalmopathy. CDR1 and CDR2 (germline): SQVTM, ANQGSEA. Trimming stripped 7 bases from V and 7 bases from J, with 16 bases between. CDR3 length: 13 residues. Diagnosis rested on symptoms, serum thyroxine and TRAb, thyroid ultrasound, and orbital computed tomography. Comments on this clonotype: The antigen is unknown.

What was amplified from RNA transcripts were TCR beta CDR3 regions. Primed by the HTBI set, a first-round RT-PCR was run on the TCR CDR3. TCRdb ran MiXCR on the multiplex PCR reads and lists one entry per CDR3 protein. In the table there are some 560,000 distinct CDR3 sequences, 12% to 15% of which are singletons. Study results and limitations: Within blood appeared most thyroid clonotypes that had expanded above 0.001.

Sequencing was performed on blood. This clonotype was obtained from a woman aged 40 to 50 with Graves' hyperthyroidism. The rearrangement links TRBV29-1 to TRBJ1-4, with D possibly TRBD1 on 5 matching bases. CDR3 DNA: TGCAGCGGGTGGAGCAGGGTAGTTGAAAAACTGTTTTTT. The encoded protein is CSGWSRVVEKLFF.